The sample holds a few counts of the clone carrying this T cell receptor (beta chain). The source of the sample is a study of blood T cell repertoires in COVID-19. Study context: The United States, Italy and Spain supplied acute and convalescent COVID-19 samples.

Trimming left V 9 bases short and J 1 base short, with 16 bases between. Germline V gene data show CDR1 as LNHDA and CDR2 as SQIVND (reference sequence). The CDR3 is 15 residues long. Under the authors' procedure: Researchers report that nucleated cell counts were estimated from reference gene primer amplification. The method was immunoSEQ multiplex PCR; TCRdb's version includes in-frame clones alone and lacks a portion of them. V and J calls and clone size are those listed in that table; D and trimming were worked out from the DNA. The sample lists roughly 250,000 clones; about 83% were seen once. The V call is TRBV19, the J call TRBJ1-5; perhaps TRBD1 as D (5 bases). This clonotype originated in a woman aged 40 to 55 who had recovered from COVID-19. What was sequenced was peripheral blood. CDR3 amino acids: CASRLGGGSNQPQHF. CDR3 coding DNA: TGTGCCAGCAGACTGGGGGGTGGGAGCAATCAGCCCCAGCATTTT.